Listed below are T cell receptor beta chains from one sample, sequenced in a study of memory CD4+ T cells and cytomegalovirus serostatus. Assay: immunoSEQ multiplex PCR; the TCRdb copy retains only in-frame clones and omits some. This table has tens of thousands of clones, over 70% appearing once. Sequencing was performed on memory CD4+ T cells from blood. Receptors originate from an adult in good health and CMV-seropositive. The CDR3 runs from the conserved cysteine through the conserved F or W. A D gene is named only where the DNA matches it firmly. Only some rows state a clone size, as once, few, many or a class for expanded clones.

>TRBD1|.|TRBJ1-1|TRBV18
CASSEQGALNTEAFF
TGTGCCAGCTCCGAACAGGGGGCCCTGAACACTGAAGCTTTCTTT
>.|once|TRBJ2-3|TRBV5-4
CASSSWGTPQKYF
TGTGCCAGCAGCTCCTGGGGGACGCCACAAAAGTATTTT
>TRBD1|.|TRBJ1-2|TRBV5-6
CASSVWDRGRANYGYTF
TGTGCCAGCAGCGTTTGGGACAGGGGGCGGGCGAACTATGGCTACACCTTC
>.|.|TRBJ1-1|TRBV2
CASSVLTEAFF
TGTGCCAGCAGTGTTCTCACTGAAGCTTTCTTT
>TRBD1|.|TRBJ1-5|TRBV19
CASTDRDHQPQHF
TGTGCCAGCACGGACAGGGATCATCAGCCCCAGCATTTT
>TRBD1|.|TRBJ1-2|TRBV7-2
CASSLGGTGVDGGYTF
TGTGCCAGCAGCTTAGGCGGGACAGGGGTTGATGGTGGCTACACCTTC
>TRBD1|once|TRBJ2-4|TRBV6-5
CASRGQGQAKNIQYF
TGTGCCAGCCGCGGACAGGGCCAGGCCAAAAACATTCAGTACTTC
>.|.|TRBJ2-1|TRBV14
CASSHFTGPQEQFF
TGTGCCAGCAGCCATTTCACTGGGCCTCAAGAGCAGTTCTTC
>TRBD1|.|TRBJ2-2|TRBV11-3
CASSLDGAGGIGELFF
TGTGCCAGCAGCTTAGATGGGGCAGGGGGCATCGGGGAGCTGTTTTTT
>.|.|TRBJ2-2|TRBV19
CASKGTNTGELFF
TGTGCCAGTAAGGGGACTAACACCGGGGAGCTGTTTTTT
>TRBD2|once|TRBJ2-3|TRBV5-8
CASSQGLRTVDTQYF
TGTGCCAGCAGCCAGGGACTACGGACGGTAGATACGCAGTATTTT
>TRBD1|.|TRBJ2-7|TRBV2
CASRYTGGVKYF
TGTGCCAGCAGGTACACAGGGGGTGTGAAGTACTTC
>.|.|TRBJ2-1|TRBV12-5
CASGLSPEGEQFF
TGTGCTAGTGGTTTGTCTCCAGAAGGTGAGCAGTTCTTC
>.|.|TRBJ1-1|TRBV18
CASSPLPRHNRAEAFF
TGCGCCAGCTCACCCTTACCGCGACATAACAGGGCTGAAGCTTTCTTT
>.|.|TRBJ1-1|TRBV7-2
CASSLVRWGDTEAFF
TGTGCCAGCAGCTTAGTAAGGTGGGGAGACACTGAAGCTTTCTTT
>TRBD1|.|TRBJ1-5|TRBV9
CASSVDAGGPYSNQPQHF
TGTGCCAGCAGCGTAGATGCAGGGGGCCCATATAGCAATCAGCCCCAGCATTTT
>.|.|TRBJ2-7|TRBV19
CASSIQRGYEQYF
TGTGCCAGTAGTATCCAAAGGGGGTACGAGCAGTACTTC
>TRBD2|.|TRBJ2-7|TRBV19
CASSIGEGYEQYF
TGTGCCAGTAGTATAGGGGAGGGATACGAGCAGTACTTC
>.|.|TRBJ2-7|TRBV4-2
CASSQDTGNEQYF
TGTGCCAGCAGCCAAGATACAGGGAACGAGCAGTACTTC
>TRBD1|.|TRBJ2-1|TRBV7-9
CASSLAGLGQAMEQFF
TGTGCCAGCAGCTTAGCGGGATTAGGACAGGCTATGGAGCAGTTCTTC